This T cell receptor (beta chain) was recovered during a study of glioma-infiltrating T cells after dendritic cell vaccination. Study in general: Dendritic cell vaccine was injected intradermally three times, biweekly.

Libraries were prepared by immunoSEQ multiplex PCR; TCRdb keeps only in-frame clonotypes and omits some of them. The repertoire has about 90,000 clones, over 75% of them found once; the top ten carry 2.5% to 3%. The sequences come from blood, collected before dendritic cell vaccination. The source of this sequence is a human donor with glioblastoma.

The CDR3 reads CATQTGGWDEQFF. As DNA, the CDR3 is TGTGCCACCCAAACCGGAGGGTGGGATGAGCAGTTCTTC. The rearrangement uses TRBV19 and TRBJ2-1; TRBD2 might be the D (6 bases). The V end lost 10 bases, the J end lost 8 bases, and 18 bases lay between the germline ends. The CDR3 runs to 13 residues. Germline values: CDR1 LNHDA, CDR2 SQIVND (reference sequence).